This T cell receptor beta chain emerged from a study of blood T cell repertoires in COVID-19. This clone was observed a few times. Germline assignment: CDR1 SGHNT and CDR2 YENEEA. V lost 3 bases to trimming and J lost 2 bases, with 8 bases between them. The CDR3 runs to 13 residues. Study processing details: Amplification of reference gene primers was used by the study to estimate nucleated cell counts. Using immunoSEQ multiplex PCR, the repertoire was profiled, and TCRdb retains in-frame clones only, with some absent. V and J calls and clone size follow that table, whereas D and trimming were derived from the DNA. The sample carries approximately 250,000 clones, 86% recorded once.

The J gene is TRBJ2-7, the V gene TRBV11-3; possible D gene TRBD2, 6 bases. Sequences were obtained from peripheral blood. The source of this sequence is a man aged 35 to 55 with active or convalescent COVID-19. CDR3 nucleotides: TGTGCCAGCAGCTTCGGGGGACCCTACGAGCAGTACTTC. Its translation is CASSFGGPYEQYF.